The sequence of this TCR beta chain was determined in a study of cytotoxic CD8 clonotypes in ibrutinib-treated CLL. V trimming: 7 bases; J trimming: 13 bases; junction bases outside the gene matches: 9. The CDR3 contains 12 residues. Per the germline V gene, CDR1 is LGHNT and CDR2 is FRNRAP. About 2.2 micrograms of genomic DNA (from cryopreserved PBMCs) were used for TCR beta libraries. Repertoires were generated with immunoSEQ multiplex PCR, while TCRdb's copy carries only in-frame clones and drops some. In the table there are fewer than 90,000 clones, approximately 86% of which are singletons. This sequence was found in a human donor with chronic lymphocytic leukemia. The sequences come from PBMCs, collected before ibrutinib treatment. V is TRBV12-5 and J is TRBJ2-1, with 8 bases that match TRBD2. The CDR3 is CASAGTSVYQFF. In nucleotides, the CDR3 is TGTGCTAGTGCCGGGACTAGTGTTTATCAGTTCTTC.